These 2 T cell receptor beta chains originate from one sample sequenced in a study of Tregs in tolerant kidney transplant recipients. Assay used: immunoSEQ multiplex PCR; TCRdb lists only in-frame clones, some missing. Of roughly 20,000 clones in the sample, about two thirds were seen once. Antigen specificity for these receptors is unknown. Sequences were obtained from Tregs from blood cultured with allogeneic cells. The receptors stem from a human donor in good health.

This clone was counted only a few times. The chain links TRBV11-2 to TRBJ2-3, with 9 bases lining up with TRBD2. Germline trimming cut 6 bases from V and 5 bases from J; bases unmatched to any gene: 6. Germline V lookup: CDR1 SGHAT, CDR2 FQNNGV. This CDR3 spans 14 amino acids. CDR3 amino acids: CASRRGGPLDTQYF. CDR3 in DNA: TGTGCCAGCAGGCGGGGGGGCCCATTAGATACGCAGTATTTT.

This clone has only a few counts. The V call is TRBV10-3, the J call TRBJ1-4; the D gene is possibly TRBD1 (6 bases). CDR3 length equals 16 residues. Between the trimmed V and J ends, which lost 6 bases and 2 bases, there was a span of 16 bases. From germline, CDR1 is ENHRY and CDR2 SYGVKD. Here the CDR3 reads CAISEQGGLTNEKLFF. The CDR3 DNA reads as TGTGCCATCAGCGAGCAAGGGGGGCTCACTAATGAAAAACTGTTTTTT.